Each of the 5 T cell receptor beta chains below was sequenced from the same sample in a study of cytomegalovirus exposure and HLA in healthy donors. Primers included in the PCR were 60 Vbeta and 13 Jbeta primers. Repertoires were generated with immunoSEQ multiplex PCR, while TCRdb's copy carries only in-frame clones and drops some. Its table records some 60,000 clones. Sequencing input: PBMCs. The receptors stem from a male donor in good health and CMV-seronegative.

The chain uses TRBV7-2 and TRBJ2-5; D is perhaps TRBD1 (5 bases). Germline V lookup: CDR1 SGHTA, CDR2 FQGNSA. V dropped 4 bases and J dropped 8 bases, with 17 bases sitting between them. CDR3 length: 14 residues. CDR3 sequence reads: CASSSQDSDSTQYF. The CDR3 coding sequence is TGTGCCAGCAGCTCACAAGACTCTGACAGTACCCAGTACTTC.

The J gene is TRBJ1-2, the V gene TRBV28; 9 positions agree with TRBD1. Trimming at V came to 5 bases and at J to 6 bases, leaving 13 bases not matched to a gene. The germline V gene encodes CDR1 MDHEN and CDR2 SYDVKM. The CDR3 has 16 residues. The CDR3 DNA follows: TGTGCCAGCAGTGATCCGGGACAGGGCCGTTGGGATGGCTACACCTTC. This encodes CASSDPGQGRWDGYTF.

The rearrangement links TRBV28 to TRBJ2-1, with D maybe TRBD1 (7 bases). The germline V gene encodes CDR1 MDHEN and CDR2 SYDVKM. The CDR3 length is 18 residues. V lost 5 bases, J lost 0 bases, and 20 bases lay in between. For the CDR3, the DNA is TGTGCCAGCAGTCGGGGGCAGGGGGTCACTAGCTCCTACAATGAGCAGTTCTTC. Residues: CASSRGQGVTSSYNEQFF.

This chain connects TRBV29-1 to TRBJ1-5; TRBD1 aligns across 9 bases. Germline CDR1 is SQVTM and CDR2 is ANQGSEA. The ends lost 6 bases at V and 7 bases at J; junction bases unmatched: 7. This CDR3 is built from 13 residues. This CDR3 reads CSVVQGAQQPQHF. CDR3 DNA: TGCAGCGTCGTACAGGGGGCTCAACAGCCCCAGCATTTT.

The gene calls are TRBV5-1 and TRBJ2-3; TRBD1 is a possible D gene (6 bases). This CDR3 has 18 amino acids. CDR1 is SGHRS and CDR2 is YFSETQ in the germline V gene. The V gene lost 1 base and the J gene lost 0 bases, with 18 bases spanning the gap. CDR3: CASSLYQGPTSSTDTQYF. CDR3 DNA: TGCGCCAGCAGCTTGTACCAGGGGCCCACCTCTAGCACAGATACGCAGTATTTT. The full variable domain, with the rest looked up from reference TRBV5-1 and TRBJ2-3, is KAGVTQTPRYLIKTRGQQVTLSCSPISGHRSVSWYQQTPGQGLQFLFEYFSETQRNKGNFPGRFSGRQFSNSRSEMNVSTLELGDSALYLCASSLYQGPTSSTDTQYFGPGTRLTVL.